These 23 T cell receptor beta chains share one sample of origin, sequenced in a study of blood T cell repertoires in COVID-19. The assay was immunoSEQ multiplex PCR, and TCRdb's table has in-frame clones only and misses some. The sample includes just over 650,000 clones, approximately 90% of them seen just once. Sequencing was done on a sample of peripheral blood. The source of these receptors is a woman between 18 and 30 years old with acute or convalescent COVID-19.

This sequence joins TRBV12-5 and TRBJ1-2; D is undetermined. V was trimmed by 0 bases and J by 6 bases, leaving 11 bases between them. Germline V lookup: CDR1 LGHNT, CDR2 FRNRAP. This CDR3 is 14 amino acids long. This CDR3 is CASGLVGGRNGYTF. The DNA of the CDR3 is TGTGCTAGTGGTTTGGTCGGTGGCAGGAATGGCTACACCTTC. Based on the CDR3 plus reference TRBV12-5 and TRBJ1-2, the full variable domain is DARVTQTPRHKVTEMGQEVTMRCQPILGHNTVFWYRQTMMQGLELLAYFRNRAPLDDSGMPKDRFSAEMPDATLATLKIQPSEPRDSAVYFCASGLVGGRNGYTFGSGTRLTVV.

DNA of the CDR3: TGTGCCAGCAGTCCTGAGCGGGGGGCCCGGAGCACAGATACGCAGTATTTT. Residues: CASSPERGARSTDTQYF. This sequence joins TRBV2 and TRBJ2-3; 9 bases agree with TRBD2. Per the germline V gene, CDR1 is SNHLY and CDR2 is FYNNEI. The CDR3 sequence is 17 residues long. V was pared by 5 bases and J by 0 bases, with 9 bases of the junction left unmatched.

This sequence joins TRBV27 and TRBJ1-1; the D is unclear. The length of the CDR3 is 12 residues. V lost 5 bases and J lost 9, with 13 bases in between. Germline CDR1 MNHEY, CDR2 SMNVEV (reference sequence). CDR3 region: CASSGRRGKAFF. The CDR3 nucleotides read TGTGCCAGCAGTGGCCGGCGGGGTAAAGCTTTCTTT.

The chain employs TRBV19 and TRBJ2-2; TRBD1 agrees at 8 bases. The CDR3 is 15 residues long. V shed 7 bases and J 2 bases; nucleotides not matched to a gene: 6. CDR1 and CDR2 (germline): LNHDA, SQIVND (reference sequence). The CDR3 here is CASIEDRGNTGELFF. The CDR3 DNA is TGTGCCAGTATAGAAGACAGGGGAAACACCGGGGAGCTGTTTTTT. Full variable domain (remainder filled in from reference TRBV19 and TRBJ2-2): DGGITQSPKYLFRKEGQNVTLSCEQNLNHDAMYWYRQDPGQGLRLIYYSQIVNDFQKGDIAEGYSVSREKKESFPLTVTSAQKNPTAFYLCASIEDRGNTGELFFGEGSRLTVL.

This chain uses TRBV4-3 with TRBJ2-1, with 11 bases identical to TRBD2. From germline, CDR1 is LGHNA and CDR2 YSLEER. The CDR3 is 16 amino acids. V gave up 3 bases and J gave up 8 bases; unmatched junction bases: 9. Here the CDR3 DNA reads TGCGCCAGCAGCCACCAACTAGCGGGGGCCGACCATGAGCAGTTCTTC. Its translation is CASSHQLAGADHEQFF.

Here the CDR3 reads CASSLSPGYGYTF. CDR3 nucleotides: TGTGCCAGCAGCTTGTCCCCCGGCTATGGCTACACCTTC. V usage is TRBV5-5 and J usage is TRBJ1-2; no clear D. The CDR3 loop spans 13 amino acids. Deletions cut 1 base from V and 4 bases from J, with 8 bases between. Germline values: CDR1 SGHKS, CDR2 YYEKEE (reference sequence).

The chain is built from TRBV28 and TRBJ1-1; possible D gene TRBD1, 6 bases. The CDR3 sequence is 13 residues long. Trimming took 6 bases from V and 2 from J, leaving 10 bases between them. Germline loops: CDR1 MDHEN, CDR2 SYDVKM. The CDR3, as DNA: TGTGCCAGCAGCGGACAGTACAACACTGAAGCTTTCTTT. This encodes CASSGQYNTEAFF. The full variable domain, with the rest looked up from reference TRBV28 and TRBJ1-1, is DVKVTQSSRYLVKRTGEKVFLECVQDMDHENMFWYRQDPGLGLRLIYFSYDVKMKEKGDIPEGYSVSREKKERFSLILESASTNQTSMYLCASSGQYNTEAFFGQGTRLTVV.

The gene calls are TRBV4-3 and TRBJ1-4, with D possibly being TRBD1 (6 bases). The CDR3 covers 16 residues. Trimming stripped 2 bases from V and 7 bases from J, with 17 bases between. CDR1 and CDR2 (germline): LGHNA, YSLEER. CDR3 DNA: TGCGCCAGCAGCCAACTTGTATGGGGGCAAGGTGAAAAACTGTTTTTT. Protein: CASSQLVWGQGEKLFF.

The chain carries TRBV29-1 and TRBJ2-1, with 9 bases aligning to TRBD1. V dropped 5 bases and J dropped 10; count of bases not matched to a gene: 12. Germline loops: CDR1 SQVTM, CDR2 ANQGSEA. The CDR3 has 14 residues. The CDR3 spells CSVTTPRTGVEQFF. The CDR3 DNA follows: TGCAGCGTTACCACCCCTCGGACAGGGGTCGAGCAGTTCTTC.

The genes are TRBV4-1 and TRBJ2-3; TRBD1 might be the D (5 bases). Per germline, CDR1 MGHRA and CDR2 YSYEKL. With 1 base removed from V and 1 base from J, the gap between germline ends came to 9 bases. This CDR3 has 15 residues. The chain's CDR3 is CASSQGGQGTDTQYF. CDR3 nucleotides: TGCGCCAGCAGCCAAGGGGGCCAGGGCACAGATACGCAGTATTTT.

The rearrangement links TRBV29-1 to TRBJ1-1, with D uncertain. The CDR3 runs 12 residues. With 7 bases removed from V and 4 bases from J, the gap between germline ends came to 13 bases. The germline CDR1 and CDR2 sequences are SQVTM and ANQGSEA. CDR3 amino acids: CSAWEKSTEAFF. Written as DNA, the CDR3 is TGCAGCGCATGGGAGAAGAGCACTGAAGCTTTCTTT.

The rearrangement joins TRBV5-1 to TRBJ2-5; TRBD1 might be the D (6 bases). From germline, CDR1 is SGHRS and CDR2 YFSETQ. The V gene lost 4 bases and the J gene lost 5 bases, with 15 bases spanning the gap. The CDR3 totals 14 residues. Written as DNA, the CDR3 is TGCGCCAGCAGCGGGGTGGGAACAGGGGAGACCCAGTACTTC. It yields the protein CASSGVGTGETQYF.

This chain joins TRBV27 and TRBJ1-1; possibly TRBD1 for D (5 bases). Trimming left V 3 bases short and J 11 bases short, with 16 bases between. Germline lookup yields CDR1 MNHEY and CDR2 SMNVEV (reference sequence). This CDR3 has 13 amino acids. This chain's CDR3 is CASSFRPGGEAFF. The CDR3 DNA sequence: TGTGCCAGCAGTTTTCGGCCCGGGGGGGAGGCTTTCTTT.

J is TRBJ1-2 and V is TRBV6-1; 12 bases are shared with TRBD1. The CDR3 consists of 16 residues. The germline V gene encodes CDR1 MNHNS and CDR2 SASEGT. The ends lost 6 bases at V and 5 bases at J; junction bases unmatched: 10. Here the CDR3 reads CASSETGTGGGYGYTF. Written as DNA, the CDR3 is TGTGCCAGCAGCGAAACGGGGACAGGGGGCGGGTATGGCTACACCTTC.

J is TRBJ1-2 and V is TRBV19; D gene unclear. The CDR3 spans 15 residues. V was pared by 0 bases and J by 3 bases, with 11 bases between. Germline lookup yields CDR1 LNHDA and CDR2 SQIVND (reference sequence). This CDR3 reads CASSIDGKPYYGYTF. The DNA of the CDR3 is TGTGCCAGTAGTATAGATGGCAAACCCTACTATGGCTACACCTTC.

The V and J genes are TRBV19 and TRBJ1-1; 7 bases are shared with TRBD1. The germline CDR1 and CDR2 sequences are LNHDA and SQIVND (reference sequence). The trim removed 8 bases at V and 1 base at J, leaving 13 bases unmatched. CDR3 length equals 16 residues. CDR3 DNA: TGTGCCAGTCCGCCCAGGGGGGCCTTTTCGAACACTGAAGCTTTCTTT. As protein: CASPPRGAFSNTEAFF.

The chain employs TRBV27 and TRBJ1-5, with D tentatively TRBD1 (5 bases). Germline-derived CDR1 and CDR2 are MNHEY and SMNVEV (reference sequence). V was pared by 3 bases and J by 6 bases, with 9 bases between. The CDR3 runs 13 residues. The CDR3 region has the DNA TGTGCCAGCAGTTTGGCAGGGATTCAGCCCCAGCATTTT. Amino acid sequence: CASSLAGIQPQHF.

The CDR3 spells CASSLSSGGEDTQYF. CDR3 sequence (DNA): TGTGCCAGCAGTTTATCTAGCGGGGGGGAAGATACGCAGTATTTT. This rearrangement joins TRBV6-5 to TRBJ2-3, with 12 positions matching TRBD2. The trim removed 4 bases at V and 5 bases at J, leaving 4 bases unmatched. CDR1 is MNHEY, CDR2 SVGAGI, per germline. This CDR3 is built from 15 residues.

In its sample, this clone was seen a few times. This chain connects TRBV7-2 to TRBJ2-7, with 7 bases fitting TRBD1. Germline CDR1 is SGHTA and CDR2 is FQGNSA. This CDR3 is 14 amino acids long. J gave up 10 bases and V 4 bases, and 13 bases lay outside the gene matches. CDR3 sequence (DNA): TGTGCCAGCAGCTCACGGACAGGCGATTACGTTCAGTACTTC. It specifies CASSSRTGDYVQYF.

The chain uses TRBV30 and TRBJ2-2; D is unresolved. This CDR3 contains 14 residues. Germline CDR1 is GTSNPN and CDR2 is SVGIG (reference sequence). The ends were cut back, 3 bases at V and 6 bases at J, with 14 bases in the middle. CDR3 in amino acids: CAWSYLIASGELFF. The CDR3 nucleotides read TGTGCCTGGAGCTATCTTATAGCATCCGGGGAGCTGTTTTTT.

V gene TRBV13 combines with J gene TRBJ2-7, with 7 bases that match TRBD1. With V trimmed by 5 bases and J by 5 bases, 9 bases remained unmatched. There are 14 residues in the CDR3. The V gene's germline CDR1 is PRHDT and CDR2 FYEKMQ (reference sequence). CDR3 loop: CASSPRTGADEQYF. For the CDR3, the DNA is TGTGCCAGCAGCCCTAGGACAGGTGCCGACGAGCAGTACTTC.

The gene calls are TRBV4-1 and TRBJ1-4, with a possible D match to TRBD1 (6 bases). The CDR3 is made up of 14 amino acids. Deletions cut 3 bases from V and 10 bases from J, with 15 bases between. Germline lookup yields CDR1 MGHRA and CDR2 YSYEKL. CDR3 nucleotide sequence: TGCGCCAGCAGCCACCCACAGGGTTTGGGAAAACTGTTTTTT. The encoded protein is CASSHPQGLGKLFF.

The chain's CDR3 is CASSDRTGGEKLFF. CDR3 nucleotide sequence: TGTGCCAGCAGCGATCGGACAGGTGGAGAAAAACTGTTTTTT. The J gene is TRBJ1-4, the V gene TRBV9; 7 bases match TRBD1. V was clipped by 3 bases and J by 8 bases; unmatched bases: 7. Germline V gene data show CDR1 as SGDLS and CDR2 as YYNGEE. This CDR3 has 14 amino acids.